Listed below are T cell receptor beta chains from one sample, sequenced in a study of blood T cells in healthy people across ages. One entry per CDR3 protein results from TCRdb running MiXCR on the 5' RACE reads. The data hold 1.5 million or so distinct CDR3 sequences, with about 42% observed a single time. Sequencing was done on a sample of blood. The source is a woman between 18 and 29 years old in good health. The CDR3 runs from the conserved cysteine through the conserved F or W. A D gene is named only where the DNA matches it firmly. Size values are once, few and many counts, or a class for expanded clones, and some rows have none.

NA,TRBV25-1,TRBJ1-6,NA,CASSEGNVRGGSPLHF,TGTGCCAGCAGTGAAGGAAATGTGAGGGGTGGCTCACCCCTCCACTTT
NA,TRBV27,TRBJ1-5,NA,CASSLSGTFSNQPQHF,TGTGCCAGCAGTTTATCGGGGACCTTTAGCAATCAGCCCCAGCATTTT
NA,TRBV29-1,TRBJ2-1,TRBD1,CSVRGISYNEQFF,TGCAGCGTCAGGGGGATCTCCTACAATGAGCAGTTCTTC
NA,TRBV9,TRBJ2-7,NA,CASSVGQDSYEQYF,TGTGCCAGCAGCGTAGGTCAGGACTCCTACGAGCAGTACTTC
NA,TRBV24-1,TRBJ2-1,NA,CATSGSRDLSSYNEQFF,TGTGCCACCAGTGGCTCCCGGGATCTAAGCTCCTACAATGAGCAGTTCTTC
few,TRBV29-1,TRBJ1-5,TRBD1,CSVEVSGTGNQPQHF,TGCAGCGTTGAAGTCTCCGGGACAGGGAATCAGCCCCAGCATTTT
NA,TRBV25-1,TRBJ2-7,NA,CASRGPTESSYEQYF,TGTGCCAGCAGGGGGCCTACAGAGAGCTCCTACGAGCAGTACTTC
NA,TRBV28,TRBJ1-5,NA,CASSFPFERYSNQPQHF,TGTGCCAGCAGTTTTCCCTTCGAACGGTATAGCAATCAGCCCCAGCATTTT
NA,TRBV25-1,TRBJ2-2,TRBD2,CASMVLAGPNTGELFF,TGTGCCAGCATGGTACTAGCGGGGCCGAACACCGGGGAGCTGTTTTTT
NA,TRBV2,TRBJ2-7,TRBD2,CASKRGSYEQYF,TGTGCCAGCAAGCGCGGGAGCTACGAGCAGTACTTC
NA,TRBV11-2,TRBJ2-1,NA,CASSPQAVEGEQFF,TGTGCCAGCAGCCCCCAAGCGGTCGAGGGTGAGCAGTTCTTC
few,TRBV25-1,TRBJ2-7,TRBD1,CASQAPPRDRLVYEQYF,TGTGCCAGCCAAGCCCCCCCTCGGGACAGATTAGTCTACGAGCAGTACTTC
few,TRBV6-5,TRBJ2-4,NA,CASSYSIPELAKNIQYF,TGTGCCAGCAGTTACTCCATCCCAGAGCTAGCCAAAAACATTCAGTACTTC
few,TRBV18,TRBJ2-5,TRBD2,CASSPGTTRETQYF,TGTGCCAGCTCACCGGGGACTACCCGCGAGACCCAGTACTTC
few,TRBV4-2,TRBJ2-5,TRBD2,CASSQRLAGDGETQYF,TGTGCCAGCAGCCAAAGACTAGCGGGAGATGGTGAGACCCAGTACTTC
NA,TRBV3-1,TRBJ2-1,TRBD2,CASQLAGGYEQFF,TGTGCCAGCCAACTAGCGGGAGGGTATGAGCAGTTCTTC
NA,TRBV20-1,TRBJ2-3,NA,CSTYTDTQYF,TGCAGTACATACACAGATACGCAGTATTTT
NA,TRBV20-1,TRBJ1-5,NA,CSAPGGGLVGSEPQHF,TGCAGTGCTCCCGGTGGGGGGCTGGTGGGATCCGAGCCCCAGCATTTT
NA,TRBV9,TRBJ2-2,NA,CASSVARNTGELFF,TGTGCCAGCAGCGTAGCGAGAAACACCGGGGAGCTGTTTTTT
NA,TRBV27,TRBJ1-2,TRBD1,CASSLQGAPNYGYTF,TGTGCCAGTAGTTTACAGGGGGCTCCTAACTATGGCTACACCTTC
NA,TRBV12-5,TRBJ2-3,TRBD2,CASGSAGGTDTQYF,TGTGCTAGTGGTTCGGCGGGGGGGACAGATACGCAGTATTTT
NA,TRBV5-6,TRBJ1-2,NA,CASRFRAVNYGYTF,TGTGCCAGCAGATTCAGGGCAGTTAACTATGGCTACACCTTC
NA,TRBV28,TRBJ2-7,NA,CASSRVEQYF,TGTGCCAGCAGCCGTGTCGAGCAGTACTTC
once,TRBV12-3/TRBV12-4,TRBJ2-7,NA,CASQTLNSYEQYF,TGTGCCAGCCAAACTCTGAACTCCTACGAGCAGTACTTC
NA,TRBV7-2,TRBJ2-3,TRBD2,CASSWLAVPTSSTDTQYF,TGTGCCAGCAGCTGGCTAGCGGTCCCAACCTCTAGCACAGATACGCAGTATTTT
NA,TRBV5-1,TRBJ2-3,NA,CASSLVVQGGSTDTQYF,TGCGCCAGCAGCTTGGTGGTACAGGGAGGGAGCACAGATACGCAGTATTTT
NA,TRBV6-2/TRBV6-3,TRBJ1-2,NA,CASSHSRGDDYGYTF,TGTGCCAGCAGTCACTCACGGGGCGATGACTATGGCTACACCTTC
NA,TRBV12-3/TRBV12-4,TRBJ2-7,TRBD2,CASSHSGGPSYEQYF,TGTGCCAGCAGTCATAGCGGGGGGCCCTCCTACGAGCAGTACTTC
many,TRBV12-3/TRBV12-4,TRBJ2-3,TRBD2,CASSFSGGAEDTQYF,TGTGCCAGCAGTTTTAGCGGGGGGGCTGAAGATACGCAGTATTTT
few,TRBV12-3/TRBV12-4,TRBJ2-3,NA,CASTFSRSSSTDTQYF,TGTGCCAGCACCTTCTCGAGGAGTTCTAGCACAGATACGCAGTATTTT
few,TRBV6-6,TRBJ2-3,TRBD2,CASSYVTSGRSDTQYF,TGTGCCAGCAGTTACGTGACTAGCGGGAGATCAGATACGCAGTATTTT
NA,TRBV24-1,TRBJ2-7,TRBD1,CATSERTGGHEQYF,TGTGCCACCAGTGAACGGACAGGGGGCCACGAGCAGTACTTC
once,TRBV6-5,TRBJ1-1,NA,CANSRHRPRSTEAFF,TGTGCCAACAGTAGACACCGACCAAGGAGCACTGAAGCTTTCTTT
once,TRBV20-1,TRBJ1-1,TRBD1,CSAQYQGGAFF,TGCAGTGCTCAATACCAGGGGGGGGCTTTCTTT
NA,TRBV7-9,TRBJ2-3,NA,CAGTTSGRAFTDTQYF,TGTGCCGGCACCACCTCGGGGCGCGCTTTCACAGATACGCAGTATTTT
once,TRBV12-3/TRBV12-4,TRBJ2-7,NA,CASSFNRVAYEQYF,TGTGCCAGCAGTTTCAACAGGGTGGCCTACGAGCAGTACTTC
NA,TRBV20-1,TRBJ2-2,NA,CSATGTLNTGELFF,TGCAGTGCTACCGGGACATTGAACACCGGGGAGCTGTTTTTT
NA,TRBV29-1,TRBJ1-2,TRBD1,CSAMDRSYGYTF,TGCAGCGCCATGGACAGGTCCTATGGCTACACCTTC
NA,TRBV29-1,TRBJ2-5,TRBD1,CSVAGQGYGTQYF,TGCAGCGTTGCCGGACAGGGGTATGGGACCCAGTACTTC
few,TRBV4-1,TRBJ2-7,TRBD1,CASSQVQGASYEQYF,TGCGCCAGCAGCCAAGTGCAGGGGGCGTCCTACGAGCAGTACTTC
NA,TRBV5-1,TRBJ2-1,TRBD2,CASSYKLAAQNNEQFF,TGCGCCAGCAGCTACAAACTAGCGGCCCAGAACAATGAGCAGTTCTTC
NA,TRBV7-6,TRBJ2-5,TRBD1,CASSIAAGGQGTQYF,TGTGCCAGCAGCATCGCAGCAGGGGGACAAGGGACCCAGTACTTC